Following are 24 T cell receptor beta chains from one sample sequenced in a study of radiation and T cells in renal cell carcinoma. Profiled with immunoSEQ multiplex PCR; TCRdb holds only in-frame clones, not every one. The repertoire has about 73,000 clones, over 80% of them found once; the top ten carry approximately 2.3%. Indicated time point: blood 4 weeks post-SBRT, at nephrectomy. Treatment of the sample: 15 Gy SBRT to primary tumor, nephrectomy 4 weeks later. This specimen was blood, taken from a patient whose treatment included radiotherapy and nephrectomy. The origin of the receptors is a woman in her sixties or seventies with renal cell carcinoma.

This clone appeared a few times. The rearrangement uses TRBV4-1 and TRBJ1-6; no clear D. The CDR3 contains 15 residues. V lost 4 bases and J lost 1, with 8 bases in between. Germline V gene sequence: CDR1 MGHRA, CDR2 YSYEKL. The CDR3 bases are TGCGCCAGCAGCCTGGTGGGGTCCTATAATTCACCCCTCCACTTT. It is translated as CASSLVGSYNSPLHF.

The chain carries TRBV19 and TRBJ2-1; 7 bases map to TRBD2. The ends lost 6 bases at V and 5 bases at J; junction bases unmatched: 4. The CDR3 is made up of 13 amino acids. The V gene's germline CDR1 is LNHDA and CDR2 SQIVND (reference sequence). The CDR3 DNA reads as TGTGCCAGTAGGCGTGGGGGGGACAATGAGCAGTTCTTC. Translation: CASRRGGDNEQFF.

CDR3 DNA sequence: TGTGCCAGCAGCTGGACCGGGGCCATCAATCAGCCCCAGCATTTT. Translating it yields CASSWTGAINQPQHF. The V call is TRBV28, the J call TRBJ1-5, with D tentatively TRBD1 (5 bases). Germline CDR1 and CDR2: MDHEN and SYDVKM. V lost 6 bases and J lost 3, with 15 bases in between. The CDR3 is 15 residues long.

The rearrangement joins TRBV28 to TRBJ2-3, with 16 bases matching TRBD2. CDR1 and CDR2 (germline): MDHEN, SYDVKM. The CDR3 loop spans 20 amino acids. The V and J ends lost 3 bases and 0 bases, in that order; junction bases with no gene match: 9. In DNA form, the CDR3 reads TGTGCCAGCAGTTTTCCGGGACTAGCGGGAGGGGGCTTTAGCACAGATACGCAGTATTTT. Amino acids: CASSFPGLAGGGFSTDTQYF. The full variable domain, with the rest looked up from reference TRBV28 and TRBJ2-3, is DVKVTQSSRYLVKRTGEKVFLECVQDMDHENMFWYRQDPGLGLRLIYFSYDVKMKEKGDIPEGYSVSREKKERFSLILESASTNQTSMYLCASSFPGLAGGGFSTDTQYFGPGTRLTVL.

This clone was counted a few times. The chain recombines TRBV9 with TRBJ1-5; D remains unclear. Germline values: CDR1 SGDLS, CDR2 YYNGEE. The CDR3 has 15 amino acids. Trimming took 4 bases from V and 2 from J, leaving 13 bases between them. CDR3 DNA: TGTGCCAGCAGCCCAGACGGGGAGGGCAATCAGCCCCAGCATTTT. Translating it yields CASSPDGEGNQPQHF. The whole variable domain, filled in from reference TRBV9 and TRBJ1-5, reads DSGVTQTPKHLITATGQRVTLRCSPRSGDLSVYWYQQSLDQGLQFLIQYYNGEERAKGNILERFSAQQFPDLHSELNLSSLELGDSALYFCASSPDGEGNQPQHFGDGTRLSIL.

This rearrangement joins TRBV7-9 to TRBJ2-1, with 11 bases fitting TRBD2. Germline assignment: CDR1 SEHNR and CDR2 FQNEAQ (reference sequence). The V and J ends lost 5 bases and 6 bases, in that order; junction bases with no gene match: 9. The CDR3 runs to 16 residues. The CDR3 nucleotides read TGTGCCAGCAGCCCGTATAGCGGGGGGGCGGGCAATGAGCAGTTCTTC. Amino acid sequence: CASSPYSGGAGNEQFF.

By frequency in the sample, this clone is medium-sized. The chain recombines TRBV4-1 with TRBJ1-1; D ambiguous. Germline-derived CDR1 and CDR2 are MGHRA and YSYEKL. This CDR3 region has 14 residues. V was clipped by 0 bases and J by 2 bases, with 7 bases between them. The CDR3 sequence is CASSQESSNTEAFF. DNA of the CDR3: TGCGCCAGCAGCCAAGAAAGTTCCAACACTGAAGCTTTCTTT.

The chain joins TRBV7-9 to TRBJ1-6; a possible D gene is TRBD1 (5 bases). V lost 5 bases to trimming and J lost 7 bases, with 9 bases between them. This CDR3 region has 13 residues. Germline V gene lookup returns CDR1 SEHNR and CDR2 FQNEAQ (reference sequence). CDR3 DNA sequence: TGTGCCAGCAGCCCTGGGGGGAATTCACCCCTCCACTTT. It yields the protein CASSPGGNSPLHF.

The V call is TRBV7-9, the J call TRBJ2-6, with a possible D match to TRBD1 (5 bases). Looked up from germline, CDR1 is SEHNR and CDR2 is FQNEAQ (reference sequence). The CDR3 has 17 residues. V dropped 1 base and J dropped 0 bases, with 10 bases sitting between them. In nucleotides, the CDR3 is TGTGCCAGCAGCTTAGAGGGGTTACGCTCTGGGGCCAACGTCCTGACTTTC. As protein: CASSLEGLRSGANVLTF.

This chain uses TRBV7-9 with TRBJ2-3; no firm D call. The CDR3 totals 16 residues. Trimming took 5 bases from V and 0 from J, leaving 15 bases between them. Germline-derived CDR1 and CDR2 are SEHNR and FQNEAQ (reference sequence). CDR3: CASSPQASSSTDTQYF. CDR3 coding DNA: TGTGCCAGCAGCCCGCAGGCCAGTTCTAGCACAGATACGCAGTATTTT. Drawing the rest from reference TRBV7-9 and TRBJ2-3, the complete variable domain is DTGVSQNPRHKITKRGQNVTFRCDPISEHNRLYWYRQTLGQGPEFLTYFQNEAQLEKSRLLSDRFSAERPKGSFSTLEIQRTEQGDSAMYLCASSPQASSSTDTQYFGPGTRLTVL.

This clone was observed a single time. The chain employs TRBV5-1 and TRBJ2-1; D not resolved. Trimming took 4 bases from V and 2 from J, leaving 16 bases between them. Germline CDR1 and CDR2: SGHRS and YFSETQ. The CDR3 totals 16 residues. The CDR3: CASSKAISPPYNEQFF. DNA for the CDR3: TGCGCCAGCAGCAAGGCTATCAGTCCCCCCTACAATGAGCAGTTCTTC.

This chain connects TRBV5-8 to TRBJ2-1; tentatively, D is TRBD1 or TRBD2 (5 bases each). Germline loops: CDR1 SGHTS, CDR2 YDEGEE. Trimming removed 6 bases at V and 0 bases at J, with 16 bases between. This CDR3 region has 16 residues. The CDR3 coding sequence is TGTGCCAGCACTCGTGGGGACCGCCACTCCTACAATGAGCAGTTCTTC. It is translated as CASTRGDRHSYNEQFF. The full variable domain, rest sourced from reference TRBV5-8 and TRBJ2-1, is EAGVTQSPTHLIKTRGQQATLRCSPISGHTSVYWYQQALGLGLQFLLWYDEGEERNRGNFPPRFSGRQFPNYSSELNVNALELEDSALYLCASTRGDRHSYNEQFFGPGTRLTVL.

For the CDR3, the DNA is TGTGCCAGCAGCTTAGGCTTGACAGGGATGAGCAATCAGCCCCAGCATTTT. Translating it yields CASSLGLTGMSNQPQHF. This chain links TRBV7-9 with TRBJ1-5; 7 bases align to TRBD1. CDR3 length: 17 amino acids. Germline assignment: CDR1 SEHNR and CDR2 FQNEAQ (reference sequence). The V segment lost 1 base and the J segment 1 base; nucleotides outside the gene matches: 7.

The chain employs TRBV21-1 and TRBJ2-6; TRBD2, the table's D call, lacks a check against the DNA. TRBV21-1 is termed a pseudogene. The length of the CDR3 is 20 residues. The chain's CDR3 is CASSKSGGFKDSSGANVLTF. The CDR3 nucleotides are TGTGCCAGCAGCAAATCGGGCGGGTTTAAAGATAGCTCTGGGGCCAACGTCCTGACTTTC.

The sample holds one count of this clone. The CDR3 bases are TGTGCCAGCAGCTCCTCCGACTACGAGCAGTACTTC. Its translation: CASSSSDYEQYF. The rearrangement joins TRBV5-4 to TRBJ2-7; D gene ambiguous. CDR3 length equals 12 residues. V was clipped by 3 bases and J by 3 bases, with 7 bases between them. Germline assignment: CDR1 SGHNT and CDR2 YYREEE (reference sequence).

A few counts support this clone. The rearrangement joins TRBV6-5 to TRBJ2-1; TRBD2 agrees at 11 bases. V trimming: 2 bases; J trimming: 10 bases; junction bases outside the gene matches: 7. The CDR3 extends over 15 amino acids. Looked up from germline, CDR1 is MNHEY and CDR2 is SVGAGI. The CDR3 coding sequence is TGTGCCAGCAGTTACGAACTAGCGGGAGCGGACGAGCAGTTCTTC. Residues: CASSYELAGADEQFF.

The J gene is TRBJ1-5, the V gene TRBV15; no reliable D call. V gave up 3 bases and J gave up 2 bases, with 5 bases separating them. The CDR3 loop spans 13 amino acids. Germline CDR1 is LNHNV and CDR2 is YYDKDF (reference sequence). The CDR3 DNA reads TGTGCCACCAGCAGCGCAGGCAATCAGCCCCAGCATTTT. Translating gives CATSSAGNQPQHF.

There are a few counts of this clone. This CDR3 is CASSQQRNTEAFF. The CDR3 coding sequence is TGTGCCAGCAGCCAACAGCGGAACACTGAAGCTTTCTTT. The chain joins TRBV16 to TRBJ1-1; D gene uncertain. Germline CDR1 reads KGHSY; CDR2 reads FQNENV. With 2 bases removed from V and 1 base from J, the gap between germline ends came to 5 bases. This CDR3 is built from 13 residues.

The chain recombines TRBV5-6 with TRBJ2-7; D may correspond to TRBD1 or TRBD2 (5 bases each). Trimming left V 1 base short and J 0 bases short, with 17 bases between. Germline CDR1 reads SGHDT; CDR2 reads YYEEEE. The CDR3 contains 17 residues. CDR3: CASSLLARDPSSYEQYF. The DNA for the CDR3 is TGTGCCAGCAGCTTGCTAGCCAGGGATCCTAGCTCCTACGAGCAGTACTTC.

The CDR3 region has the DNA TGTGCCAGCAGCCGAGACAGGCGTAATGAAAAACTGTTTTTT. Translating gives CASSRDRRNEKLFF. The gene calls are TRBV5-4 and TRBJ1-4; weak D call: TRBD1 (6 bases). The CDR3 sequence is 14 residues long. CDR1 SGHNT and CDR2 YYREEE come from the germline V gene (reference sequence). Trimming took 4 bases from V and 4 from J, leaving 11 bases between them. Complete variable domain (other parts from reference TRBV5-4 and TRBJ1-4): ETGVTQSPTHLIKTRGQQVTLRCSSQSGHNTVSWYQQALGQGPQFIFQYYREEENGRGNFPPRFSGLQFPNYSSELNVNALELDDSALYLCASSRDRRNEKLFFGSGTQLSVL.

The chain's CDR3 is CASSLAMNTEAFF. The CDR3 coding sequence is TGTGCCAGCAGTTTAGCGATGAACACTGAAGCTTTCTTT. The chain has TRBV28 and TRBJ1-1; unclear D gene. The germline V gene encodes CDR1 MDHEN and CDR2 SYDVKM. The ends were cut back, 2 bases at V and 0 bases at J, with 4 bases in the middle. The CDR3 has 13 residues.

The V gene is TRBV4-1, the J gene TRBJ1-4, with TRBD1 identical over 8 bases. CDR1 and CDR2 from the germline V gene are MGHRA and YSYEKL. The CDR3 has 16 residues. Trimming at V came to 3 bases and at J to 8 bases, leaving 11 bases not matched to a gene. CDR3 protein: CASSHDRGGQDEKLFF. The CDR3 coding sequence is TGCGCCAGCAGCCACGACCGTGGGGGACAGGACGAAAAACTGTTTTTT.

The J gene is TRBJ2-3, the V gene TRBV11-2; D not certain. The germline V and J ends were trimmed by 6 bases and 9 bases, with 10 bases remaining between them. The CDR3 has 11 residues. Per the germline V gene, CDR1 is SGHAT and CDR2 is FQNNGV. CDR3 amino acids: CASRWEGTQYF. In DNA form, the CDR3 reads TGTGCCAGCAGATGGGAAGGAACGCAGTATTTT. The full variable domain, its missing parts supplied by reference TRBV11-2 and TRBJ2-3, is EAGVAQSPRYKIIEKRQSVAFWCNPISGHATLYWYQQILGQGPKLLIQFQNNGVVDDSQLPKDRFSAERLKGVDSTLKIQPAKLEDSAVYLCASRWEGTQYFGPGTRLTVL.

The rearrangement joins TRBV6-4 to TRBJ2-3; TRBD2 agrees at 10 bases. The CDR3 runs to 14 residues. The ends lost 4 bases at V and 6 bases at J; junction bases unmatched: 4. CDR1 MRHNA and CDR2 SNTAGT come from the germline V gene. DNA of the CDR3: TGTGCCAGCAGTGGCCTAGCGGGAGCCGATACGCAGTATTTT. This translates into CASSGLAGADTQYF.